The clone carrying this T cell receptor (beta chain) came up once. A second PCR, run for roughly 7 to 12 cycles, used a sample-barcoded 5' primer plus a J-beta primer mix. MiXCR, run by TCRdb on the 5' RACE reads, gives a single entry per CDR3 protein. The table shows 750,000 to 950,000 distinct CDR3 sequences, with around half occurring only once. The sample originates from a study of blood T cells in healthy people across ages. V lost 0 bases and J lost 8, with 18 bases in between. From germline, CDR1 is DFQATT and CDR2 SNEGSKA (reference sequence). This CDR3 has 15 amino acids. Sample: blood. The rearrangement uses TRBV20-1 and TRBJ2-3; D is possibly TRBD2 (5 bases). This sequence originates from an elderly man in good health. The CDR3 DNA reads as TGCAGTGCTAGAGATGAAGGCGCGGGTAGGAGTACGCAGTATTTT. The encoded protein is CSARDEGAGRSTQYF.